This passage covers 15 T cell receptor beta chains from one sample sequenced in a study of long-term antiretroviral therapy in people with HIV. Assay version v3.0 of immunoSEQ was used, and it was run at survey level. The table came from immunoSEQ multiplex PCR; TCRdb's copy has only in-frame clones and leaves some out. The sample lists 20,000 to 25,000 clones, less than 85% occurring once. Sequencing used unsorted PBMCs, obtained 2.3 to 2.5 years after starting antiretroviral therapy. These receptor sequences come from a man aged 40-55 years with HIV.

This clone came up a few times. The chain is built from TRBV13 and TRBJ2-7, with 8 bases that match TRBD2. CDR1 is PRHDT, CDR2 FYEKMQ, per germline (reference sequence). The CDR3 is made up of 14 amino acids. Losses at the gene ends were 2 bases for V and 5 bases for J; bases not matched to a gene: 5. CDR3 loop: CASSLSKLADEQYF. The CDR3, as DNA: TGTGCCAGCAGCTTATCTAAACTAGCGGACGAGCAGTACTTC.

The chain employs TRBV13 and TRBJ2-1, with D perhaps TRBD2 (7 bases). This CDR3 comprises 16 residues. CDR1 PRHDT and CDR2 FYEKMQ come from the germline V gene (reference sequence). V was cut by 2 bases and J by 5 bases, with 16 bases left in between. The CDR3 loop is CASSLFEGGGHNEQFF. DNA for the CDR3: TGTGCCAGCAGCTTATTTGAAGGGGGGGGTCACAATGAGCAGTTCTTC.

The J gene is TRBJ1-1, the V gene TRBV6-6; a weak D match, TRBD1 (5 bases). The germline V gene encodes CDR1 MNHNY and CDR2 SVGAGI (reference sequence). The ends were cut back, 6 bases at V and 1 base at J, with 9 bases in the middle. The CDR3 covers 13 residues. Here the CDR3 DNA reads TGTGCCAGCAGGGTAGGGGAGAACACTGAAGCTTTCTTT. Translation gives CASRVGENTEAFF.

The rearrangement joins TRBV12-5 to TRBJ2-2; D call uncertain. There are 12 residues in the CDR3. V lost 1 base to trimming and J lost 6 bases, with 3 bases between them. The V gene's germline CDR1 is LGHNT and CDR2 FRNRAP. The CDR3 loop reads CASGLAAGELFF. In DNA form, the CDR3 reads TGTGCTAGTGGTTTGGCGGCCGGGGAGCTGTTTTTT.

CDR3 loop: CASSLWGRAYEQYF. CDR3 DNA sequence: TGTGCCAGCAGTTTATGGGGACGGGCCTACGAGCAGTACTTC. The V and J genes are TRBV27 and TRBJ2-7; tentatively, D is TRBD1 or TRBD2 (5 bases each). Germline CDR1 MNHEY, CDR2 SMNVEV (reference sequence). The CDR3 extends over 14 amino acids. Between the trimmed V and J ends, which lost 1 base and 2 bases, there was a span of 9 bases.

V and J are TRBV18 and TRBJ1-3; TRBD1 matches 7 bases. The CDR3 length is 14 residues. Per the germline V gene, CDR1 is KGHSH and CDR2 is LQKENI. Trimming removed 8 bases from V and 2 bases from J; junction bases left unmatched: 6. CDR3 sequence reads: CASLLGTAGNTIYF. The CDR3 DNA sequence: TGTGCCAGCCTGTTGGGGACAGCTGGAAACACCATATATTTT. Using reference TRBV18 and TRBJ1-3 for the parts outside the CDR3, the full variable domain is NAGVMQNPRHLVRRRGQEARLRCSPMKGHSHVYWYRQLPEEGLKFMVYLQKENIIDESGMPKERFSAEFPKEGPSILRIQQVVRGDSAAYFCASLLGTAGNTIYFGEGSWLTVV.

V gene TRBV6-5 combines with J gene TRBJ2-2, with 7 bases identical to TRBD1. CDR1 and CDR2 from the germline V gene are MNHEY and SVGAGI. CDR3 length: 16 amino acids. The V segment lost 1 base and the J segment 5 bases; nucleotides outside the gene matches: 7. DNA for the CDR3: TGTGCCAGCAGTTACTGGCCGGGACAGCCTACCGGGGAGCTGTTTTTT. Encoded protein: CASSYWPGQPTGELFF.

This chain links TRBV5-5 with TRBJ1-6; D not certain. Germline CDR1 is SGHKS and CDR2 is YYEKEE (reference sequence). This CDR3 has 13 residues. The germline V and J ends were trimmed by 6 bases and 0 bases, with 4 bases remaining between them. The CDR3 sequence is CASMISYNSPLHF. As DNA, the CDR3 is TGTGCCAGCATGATCTCCTATAATTCACCCCTCCACTTT. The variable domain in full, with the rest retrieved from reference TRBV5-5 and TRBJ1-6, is DAGVTQSPTHLIKTRGQQVTLRCSPISGHKSVSWYQQVLGQGPQFIFQYYEKEERGRGNFPDRFSARQFPNYSSELNVNALLLGDSALYLCASMISYNSPLHFGNGTRLTVT.

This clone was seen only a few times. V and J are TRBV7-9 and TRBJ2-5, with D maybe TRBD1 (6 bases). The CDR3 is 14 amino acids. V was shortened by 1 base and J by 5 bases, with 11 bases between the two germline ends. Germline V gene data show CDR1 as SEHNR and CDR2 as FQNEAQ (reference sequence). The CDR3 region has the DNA TGTGCCAGCAGCTTAGACAGGGATAGGGAGACCCAGTACTTC. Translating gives CASSLDRDRETQYF.

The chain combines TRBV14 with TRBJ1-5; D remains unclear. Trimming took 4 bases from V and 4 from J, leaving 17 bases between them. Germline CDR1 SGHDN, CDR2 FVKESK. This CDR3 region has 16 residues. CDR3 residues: CASSLGDFSLNQPQHF. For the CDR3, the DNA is TGTGCCAGCAGCCTCGGAGATTTCAGCCTAAATCAGCCCCAGCATTTT.

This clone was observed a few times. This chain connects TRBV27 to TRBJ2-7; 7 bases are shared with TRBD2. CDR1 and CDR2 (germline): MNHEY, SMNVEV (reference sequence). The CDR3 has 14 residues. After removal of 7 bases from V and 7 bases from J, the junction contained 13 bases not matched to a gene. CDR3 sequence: CASTYWAGAREQYF. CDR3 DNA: TGTGCCAGCACCTATTGGGCGGGAGCTAGAGAGCAGTACTTC.

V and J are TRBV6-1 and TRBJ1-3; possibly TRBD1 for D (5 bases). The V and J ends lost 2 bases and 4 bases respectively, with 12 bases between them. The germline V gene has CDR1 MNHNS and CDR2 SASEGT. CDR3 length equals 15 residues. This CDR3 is CASSEPGGAGNTIYF. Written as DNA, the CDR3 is TGTGCCAGCAGTGAACCGGGGGGTGCGGGAAACACCATATATTTT.

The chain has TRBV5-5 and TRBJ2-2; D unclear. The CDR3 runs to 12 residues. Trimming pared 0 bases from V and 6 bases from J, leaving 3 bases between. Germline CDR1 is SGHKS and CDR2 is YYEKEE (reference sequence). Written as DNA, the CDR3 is TGTGCCAGCAGCTTGGGGCCCGGGGAGCTGTTTTTT. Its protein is CASSLGPGELFF.

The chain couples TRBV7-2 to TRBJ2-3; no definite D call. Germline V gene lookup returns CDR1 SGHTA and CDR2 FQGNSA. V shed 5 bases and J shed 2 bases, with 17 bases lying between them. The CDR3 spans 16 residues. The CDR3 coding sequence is TGTGCCAGCAGCCCCGACGGTTCCTTAATCACAGATACGCAGTATTTT. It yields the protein CASSPDGSLITDTQYF.

The CDR3 region is CASSLRNTGELFF. In DNA, the CDR3 is TGCGCCAGCAGCCTACGGAACACCGGGGAGCTGTTTTTT. The chain joins TRBV4-1 to TRBJ2-2; D ambiguous. This CDR3 comprises 13 residues. Germline-derived CDR1 and CDR2 are MGHRA and YSYEKL. Trimming shortened V by 4 bases and J by 1 base, and 4 bases separated the two germline ends.